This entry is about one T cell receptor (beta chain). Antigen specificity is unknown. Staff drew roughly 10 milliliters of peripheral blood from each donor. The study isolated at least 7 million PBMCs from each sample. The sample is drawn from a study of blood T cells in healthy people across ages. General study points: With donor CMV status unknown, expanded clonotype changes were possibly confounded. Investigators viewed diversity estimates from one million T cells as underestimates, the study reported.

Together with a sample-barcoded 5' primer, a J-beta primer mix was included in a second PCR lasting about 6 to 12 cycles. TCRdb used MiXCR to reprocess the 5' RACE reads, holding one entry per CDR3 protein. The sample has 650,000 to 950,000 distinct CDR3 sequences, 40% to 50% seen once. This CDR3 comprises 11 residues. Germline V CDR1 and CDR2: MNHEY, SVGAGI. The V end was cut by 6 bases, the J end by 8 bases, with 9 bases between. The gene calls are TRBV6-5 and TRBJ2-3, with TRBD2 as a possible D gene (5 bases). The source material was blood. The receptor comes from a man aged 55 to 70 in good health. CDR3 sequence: CASSYGVTQYF. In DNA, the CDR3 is TGTGCCAGCAGCTACGGGGTTACGCAGTATTTT.